The sequence of this T cell receptor (beta chain) was determined in a study of control samples from healthy donors and cancer patients. The protocol was immunoSEQ multiplex PCR, while the TCRdb copy is restricted to in-frame clones and leaves out a portion. In the table there are about 150,000 clones, approximately 88% of which are singletons. In germline, CDR1 is SGHKS, CDR2 YYEKEE (reference sequence). This CDR3 is built from 15 residues. Trimming removed 0 bases from V and 0 bases from J; junction bases left unmatched: 3. V usage is TRBV5-5 and J usage is TRBJ2-7; TRBD2 aligns across 7 bases. This sequence originates from a man aged 25 to 45 in good health. Sequencing input: blood. The DNA of the CDR3 is TGTGCCAGCAGCTTGGGACTAGCCGGCTCCTACGAGCAGTACTTC. It codes for CASSLGLAGSYEQYF.